This T cell receptor (beta chain) was sequenced for a study of breast tumors, draining lymph nodes, adjacent tissues. This clonotype appeared many times. Its antigen is not identified. Study findings and constraints: Compared with basal-like, luminal-like tumors shared significantly more repertoire with nontumor tissue. Compared with lymph nodes, tumors were less diverse; compared with nontumor tissue, more. Data fit most tumor T cells coming from lymph node, expanding in tumor. Data only fit, rather than demonstrated, lymph node origin of most tumor T cells.

The lymph nodes were axillary draining lymph nodes from breast cancer patients. TCRdb independently ran MiXCR on the multiplex PCR reads; one entry per CDR3 protein. Altogether about 270,000 distinct CDR3 sequences are present, 30% being singletons, with the ten largest covering about 1%. Germline V gene data show CDR1 as DFQATT and CDR2 as SNEGSKA (reference sequence). The CDR3 is 14 amino acids. The ends lost 5 bases at V and 4 bases at J; junction bases unmatched: 5. Sequencing was carried out using axillary lymph node tissue. This clonotype was obtained from a female donor with breast cancer. Some clones in this sample may be carry-over from other donors' samples. The rearrangement links TRBV20-1 to TRBJ2-1, with TRBD2 matching over 10 bases. CDR3 nucleotides: TGCAGTGCTCCCCCTAGCGGGGGTTACAATGAGCAGTTCTTC. It translates to CSAPPSGGYNEQFF.